This TCR beta chain was documented in a study of shared clonotypes between healthy human individuals. Study-level information: CD4 naive cells filled three plates per donor, CD4 memory three, CD8 naive two and CD8 memory one. Study results and limitations: Only blood was sampled; tissue repertoires likely differ.

The donors, all of them Caucasian adults, lived in Nashville, Tennessee. Memory CD4+ cells were the fraction left after CD45RA+ naive selection. CDR1 LNHDA and CDR2 SQIVND come from the germline V gene (reference sequence). Trimming stripped 7 bases from V and 1 base from J, with 14 bases between. This CDR3 region has 15 residues. Of note for this clone: No antigen is known for it.

Clones were sequenced by immunoSEQ multiplex PCR, and TCRdb holds only the in-frame ones, with some missing. Counted here are nearly 1 million clones, approximately 80% occurring once; the ten biggest clones make up approximately 1.5%. J is TRBJ1-5 and V is TRBV19; D possibly corresponds to TRBD1 (6 bases). The sequencing input was memory CD4+ T cells sorted from blood. This sample's subset: CD45RA-negative fraction. The sequence was collected from a man between 18 and 29 years old in good health. CDR3 sequence: CASTLGGWSNQPQHF. The CDR3 bases are TGTGCCAGTACCTTAGGGGGGTGGAGCAATCAGCCCCAGCATTTT.